This TCR beta chain came from a study of T cells in Graves' hyperthyroidism and ophthalmopathy. The sample holds a few counts of this clonotype. V gave up 1 base and J gave up 8 bases, with 14 bases separating them. This CDR3 has 14 residues. CDR1 and CDR2 (germline): LGHDT, YNNKEL (reference sequence). RNA transcripts yielded amplified TCR beta CDR3 regions. TCR CDR3 regions were first amplified by RT-PCR with HTBI primers. MiXCR, run by TCRdb on the multiplex PCR reads, gives a single entry per CDR3 protein. The table includes a few hundred thousand distinct CDR3 sequences, over 13% detected once. The V call is TRBV3-1, the J call TRBJ1-2; D gene unclear. Specimen: blood. This TCR was sampled from a woman under 30 with Graves' hyperthyroidism. The CDR3 DNA sequence: TGTGCCAGCAGCCAAGGATCGTATTTGGAAGGCTACACCTTC. This gives the protein CASSQGSYLEGYTF.